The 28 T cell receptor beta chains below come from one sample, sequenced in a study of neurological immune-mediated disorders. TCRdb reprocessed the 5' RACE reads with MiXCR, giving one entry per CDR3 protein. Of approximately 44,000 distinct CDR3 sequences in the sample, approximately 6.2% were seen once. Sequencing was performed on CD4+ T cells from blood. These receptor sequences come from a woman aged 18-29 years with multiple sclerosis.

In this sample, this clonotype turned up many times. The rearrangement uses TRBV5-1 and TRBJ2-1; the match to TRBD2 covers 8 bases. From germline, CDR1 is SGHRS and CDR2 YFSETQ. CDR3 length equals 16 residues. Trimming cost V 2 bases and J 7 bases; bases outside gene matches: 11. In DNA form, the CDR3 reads TGCGCCAGCAGCTTACGAGCCCGGGAGGGGGGGAATGAGCAGTTCTTC. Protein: CASSLRAREGGNEQFF.

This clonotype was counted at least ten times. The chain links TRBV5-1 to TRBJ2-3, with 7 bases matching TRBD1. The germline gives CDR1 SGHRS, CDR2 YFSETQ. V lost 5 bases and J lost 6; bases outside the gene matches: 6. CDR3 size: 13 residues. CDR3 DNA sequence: TGCGCCAGCAGGTTAACAGGGGCGGATACGCAGTATTTT. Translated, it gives CASRLTGADTQYF.

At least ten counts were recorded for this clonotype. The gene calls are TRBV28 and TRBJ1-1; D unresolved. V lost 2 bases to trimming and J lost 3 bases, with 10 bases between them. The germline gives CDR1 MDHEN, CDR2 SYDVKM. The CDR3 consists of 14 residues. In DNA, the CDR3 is TGTGCCAGCAGTTTAGAGCGCAGACACACTGAAGCTTTCTTT. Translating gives CASSLERRHTEAFF.

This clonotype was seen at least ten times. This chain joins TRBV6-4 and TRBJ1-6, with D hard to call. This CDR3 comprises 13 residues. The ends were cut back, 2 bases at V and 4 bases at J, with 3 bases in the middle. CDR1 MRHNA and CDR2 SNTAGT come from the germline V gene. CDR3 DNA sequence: TGTGCCAGCAGTGACAATTATAATTCACCCCTCCACTTT. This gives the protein CASSDNYNSPLHF.

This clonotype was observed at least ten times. In DNA, the CDR3 is TGTGCCAGCAGTTTTTTTGGCGCGGGAATGGACATTCAGTACTTC. Translation: CASSFFGAGMDIQYF. The chain carries TRBV12-3 or TRBV12-4 and TRBJ2-4; possibly TRBD2 for D (6 bases). V was clipped by 3 bases and J by 8 bases, with 17 bases between them. The CDR3 consists of 15 residues.

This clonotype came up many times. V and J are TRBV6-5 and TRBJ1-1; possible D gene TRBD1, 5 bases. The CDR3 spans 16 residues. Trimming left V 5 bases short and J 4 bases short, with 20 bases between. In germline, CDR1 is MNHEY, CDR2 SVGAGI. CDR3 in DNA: TGTGCCAGCAGTAACCGGGGCCTGGGGCAGACCACTGAAGCTTTCTTT. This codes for CASSNRGLGQTTEAFF.

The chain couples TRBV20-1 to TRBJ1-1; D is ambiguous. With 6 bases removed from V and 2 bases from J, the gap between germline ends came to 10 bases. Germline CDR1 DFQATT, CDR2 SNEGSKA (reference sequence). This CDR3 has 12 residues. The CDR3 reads CSAPHGNTEAFF. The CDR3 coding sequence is TGCAGTGCCCCGCACGGAAACACTGAAGCTTTCTTT.

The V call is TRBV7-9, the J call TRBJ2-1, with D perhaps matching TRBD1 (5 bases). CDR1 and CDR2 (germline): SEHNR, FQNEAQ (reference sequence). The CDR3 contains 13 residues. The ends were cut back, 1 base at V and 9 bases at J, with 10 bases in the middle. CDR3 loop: CASSLGRAPEQFF. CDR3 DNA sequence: TGTGCCAGCAGCTTAGGCAGGGCCCCTGAGCAGTTCTTC.

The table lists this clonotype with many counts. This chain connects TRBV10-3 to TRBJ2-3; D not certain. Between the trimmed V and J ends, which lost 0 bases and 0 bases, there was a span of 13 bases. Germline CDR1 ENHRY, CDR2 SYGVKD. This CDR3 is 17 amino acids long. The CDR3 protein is CAISESGHATSTDTQYF. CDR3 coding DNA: TGTGCCATCAGTGAGTCCGGCCATGCTACTAGCACAGATACGCAGTATTTT.

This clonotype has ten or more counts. The CDR3 DNA is TGTGCCTGGAACAGGGGCTCCACCGGGGAGCTGTTTTTT. Amino acid sequence: CAWNRGSTGELFF. The V call is TRBV30, the J call TRBJ2-2; TRBD1 matches 7 bases. Germline values: CDR1 GTSNPN, CDR2 SVGIG (reference sequence). This CDR3 has 13 amino acids. With 4 bases clipped from V and 4 bases from J, the junction kept 3 bases outside the gene matches. Complete variable domain (other parts from reference TRBV30 and TRBJ2-2): SQTIHQWPATLVQPVGSPLSLECTVEGTSNPNLYWYRQAAGRGLQLLFYSVGIGQISSEVPQNLSASRPQDRQFILSSKKLLLSDSGFYLCAWNRGSTGELFFGEGSRLTVL.

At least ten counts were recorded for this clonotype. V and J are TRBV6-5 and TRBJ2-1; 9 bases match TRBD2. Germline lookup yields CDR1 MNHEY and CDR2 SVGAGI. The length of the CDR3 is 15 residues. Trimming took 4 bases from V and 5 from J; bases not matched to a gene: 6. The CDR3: CASSSSGTSHNEQFF. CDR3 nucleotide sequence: TGTGCCAGCAGTTCGTCCGGGACTAGCCACAATGAGCAGTTCTTC.

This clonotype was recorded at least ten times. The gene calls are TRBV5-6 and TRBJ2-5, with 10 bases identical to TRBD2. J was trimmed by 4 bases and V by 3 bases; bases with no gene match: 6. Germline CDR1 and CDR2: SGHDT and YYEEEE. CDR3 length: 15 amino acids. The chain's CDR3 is CASSSLAGAGETQYF. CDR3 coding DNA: TGTGCCAGCAGCTCTCTAGCGGGAGCTGGAGAGACCCAGTACTTC.

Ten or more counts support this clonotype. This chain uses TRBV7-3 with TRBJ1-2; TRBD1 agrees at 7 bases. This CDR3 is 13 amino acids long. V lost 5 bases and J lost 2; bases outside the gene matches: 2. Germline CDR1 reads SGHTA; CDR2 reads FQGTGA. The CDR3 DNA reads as TGTGCCAGCAGCCGGGACAGAAACTATGGCTACACCTTC. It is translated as CASSRDRNYGYTF.

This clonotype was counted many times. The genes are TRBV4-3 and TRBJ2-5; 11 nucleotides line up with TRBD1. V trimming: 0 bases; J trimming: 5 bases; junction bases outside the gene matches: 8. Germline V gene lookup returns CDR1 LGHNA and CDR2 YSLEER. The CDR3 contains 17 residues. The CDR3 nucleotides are TGCGCCAGCAGCCAAGACGTCTCGGGACAGGGGGACGAGACCCAGTACTTC. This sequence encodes CASSQDVSGQGDETQYF.

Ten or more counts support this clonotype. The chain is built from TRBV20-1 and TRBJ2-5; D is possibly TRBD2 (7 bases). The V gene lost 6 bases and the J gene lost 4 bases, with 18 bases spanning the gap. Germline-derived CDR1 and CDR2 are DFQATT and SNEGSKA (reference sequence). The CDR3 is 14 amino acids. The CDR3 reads CSAQKGEGRETQYF. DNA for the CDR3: TGCAGTGCCCAAAAGGGGGAGGGACGAGAGACCCAGTACTTC.

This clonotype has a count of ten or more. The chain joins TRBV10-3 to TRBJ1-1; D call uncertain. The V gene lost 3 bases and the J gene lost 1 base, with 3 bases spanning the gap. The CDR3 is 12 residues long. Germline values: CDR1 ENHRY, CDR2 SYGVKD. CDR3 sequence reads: CAISERNTEAFF. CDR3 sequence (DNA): TGTGCCATCAGTGAAAGGAACACTGAAGCTTTCTTT.

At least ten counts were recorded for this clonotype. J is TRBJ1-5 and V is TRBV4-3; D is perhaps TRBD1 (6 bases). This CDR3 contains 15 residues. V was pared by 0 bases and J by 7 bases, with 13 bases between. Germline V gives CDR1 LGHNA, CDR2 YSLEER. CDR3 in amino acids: CASSQDPGAGQPQHF. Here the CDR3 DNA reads TGCGCCAGCAGCCAAGATCCGGGGGCAGGACAGCCCCAGCATTTT.

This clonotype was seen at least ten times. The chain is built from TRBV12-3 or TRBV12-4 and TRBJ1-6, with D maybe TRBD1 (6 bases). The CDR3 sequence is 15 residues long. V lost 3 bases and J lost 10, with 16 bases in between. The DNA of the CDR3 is TGTGCCAGCAGTTTTTCGACAGGCCGGGGGTCACCCCTCCACTTT. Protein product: CASSFSTGRGSPLHF.

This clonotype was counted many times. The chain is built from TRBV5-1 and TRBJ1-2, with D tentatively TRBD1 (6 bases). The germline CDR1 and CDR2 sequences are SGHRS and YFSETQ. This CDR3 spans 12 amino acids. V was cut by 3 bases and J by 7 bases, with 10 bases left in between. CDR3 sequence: CASSSQGLGYTF. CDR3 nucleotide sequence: TGCGCCAGCAGCTCGCAGGGGCTTGGCTACACCTTC.

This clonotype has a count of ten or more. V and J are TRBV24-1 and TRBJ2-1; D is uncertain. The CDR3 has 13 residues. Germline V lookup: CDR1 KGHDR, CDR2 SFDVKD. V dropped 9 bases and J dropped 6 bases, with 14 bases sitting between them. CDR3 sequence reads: CATATSRGNEQFF. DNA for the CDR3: TGTGCCACCGCTACTTCACGTGGCAATGAGCAGTTCTTC.

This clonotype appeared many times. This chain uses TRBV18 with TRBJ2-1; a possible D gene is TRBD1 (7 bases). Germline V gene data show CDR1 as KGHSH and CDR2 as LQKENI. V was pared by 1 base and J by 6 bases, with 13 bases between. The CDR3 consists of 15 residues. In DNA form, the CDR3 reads TGTGCCAGCTCACCACGACAGGGAGGCGGCAATGAGCAGTTCTTC. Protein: CASSPRQGGGNEQFF. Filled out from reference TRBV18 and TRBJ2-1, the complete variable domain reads NAGVMQNPRHLVRRRGQEARLRCSPMKGHSHVYWYRQLPEEGLKFMVYLQKENIIDESGMPKERFSAEFPKEGPSILRIQQVVRGDSAAYFCASSPRQGGGNEQFFGPGTRLTVL.

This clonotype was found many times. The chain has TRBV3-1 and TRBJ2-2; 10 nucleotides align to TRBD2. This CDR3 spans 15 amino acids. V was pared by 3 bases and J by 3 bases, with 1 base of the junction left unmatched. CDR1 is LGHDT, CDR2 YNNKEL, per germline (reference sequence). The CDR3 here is CASSHLAGDTGELFF. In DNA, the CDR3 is TGTGCCAGCAGCCACCTAGCGGGAGACACCGGGGAGCTGTTTTTT.

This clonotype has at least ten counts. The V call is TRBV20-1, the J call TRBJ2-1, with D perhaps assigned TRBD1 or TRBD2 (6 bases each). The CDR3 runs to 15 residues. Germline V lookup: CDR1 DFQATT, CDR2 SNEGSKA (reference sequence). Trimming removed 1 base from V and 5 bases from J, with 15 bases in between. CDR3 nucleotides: TGCAGTGCTAGAGGGGGGGCGTTTCCCGACAATGAGCAGTTCTTC. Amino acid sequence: CSARGGAFPDNEQFF.

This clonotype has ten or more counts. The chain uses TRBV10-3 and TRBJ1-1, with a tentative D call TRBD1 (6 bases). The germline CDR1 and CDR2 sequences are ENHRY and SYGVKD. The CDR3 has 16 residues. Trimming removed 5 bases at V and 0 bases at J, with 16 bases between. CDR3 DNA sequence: TGTGCCATCAGTAAAACAGGGTTGGGGATGAACACTGAAGCTTTCTTT. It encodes CAISKTGLGMNTEAFF.

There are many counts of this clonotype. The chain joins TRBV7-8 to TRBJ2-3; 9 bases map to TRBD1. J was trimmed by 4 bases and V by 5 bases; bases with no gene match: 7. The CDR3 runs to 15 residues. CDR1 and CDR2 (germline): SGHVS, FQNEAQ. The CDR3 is CASSHGTGKPDTQYF. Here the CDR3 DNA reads TGTGCCAGCAGCCACGGGACAGGGAAGCCAGATACGCAGTATTTT.

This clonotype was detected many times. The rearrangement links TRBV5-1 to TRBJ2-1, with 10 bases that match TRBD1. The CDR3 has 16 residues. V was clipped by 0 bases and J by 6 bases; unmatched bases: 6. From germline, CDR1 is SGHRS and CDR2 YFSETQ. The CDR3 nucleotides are TGCGCCAGCAGCTTGGAAGGGACAGGGGTTTTCAATGAGCAGTTCTTC. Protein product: CASSLEGTGVFNEQFF. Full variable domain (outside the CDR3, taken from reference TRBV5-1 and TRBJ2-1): KAGVTQTPRYLIKTRGQQVTLSCSPISGHRSVSWYQQTPGQGLQFLFEYFSETQRNKGNFPGRFSGRQFSNSRSEMNVSTLELGDSALYLCASSLEGTGVFNEQFFGPGTRLTVL.

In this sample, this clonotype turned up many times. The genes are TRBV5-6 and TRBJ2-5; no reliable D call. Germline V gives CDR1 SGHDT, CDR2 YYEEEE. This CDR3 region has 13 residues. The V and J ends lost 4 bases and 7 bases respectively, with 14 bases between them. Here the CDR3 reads CASSPNPSGTQYF. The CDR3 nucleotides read TGTGCCAGCAGCCCTAACCCCTCCGGGACCCAGTACTTC.

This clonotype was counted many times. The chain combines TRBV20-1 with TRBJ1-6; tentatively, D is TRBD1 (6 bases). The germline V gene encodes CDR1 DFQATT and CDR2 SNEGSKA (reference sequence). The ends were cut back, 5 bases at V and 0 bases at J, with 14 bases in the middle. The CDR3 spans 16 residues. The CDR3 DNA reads TGCAGTGCTTCGGACAGTCTGAGCTCCTATAATTCACCCCTCCACTTT. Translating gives CSASDSLSSYNSPLHF.